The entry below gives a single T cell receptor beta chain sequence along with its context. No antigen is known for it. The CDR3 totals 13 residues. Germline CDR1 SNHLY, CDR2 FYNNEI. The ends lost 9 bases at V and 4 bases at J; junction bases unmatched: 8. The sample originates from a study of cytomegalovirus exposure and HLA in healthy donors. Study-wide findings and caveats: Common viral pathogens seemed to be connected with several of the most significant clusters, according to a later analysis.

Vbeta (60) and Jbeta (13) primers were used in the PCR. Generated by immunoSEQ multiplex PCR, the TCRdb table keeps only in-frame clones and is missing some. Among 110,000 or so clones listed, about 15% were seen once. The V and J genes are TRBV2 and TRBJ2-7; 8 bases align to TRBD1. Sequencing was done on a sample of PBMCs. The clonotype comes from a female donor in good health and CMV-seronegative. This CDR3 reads CASETGEVYEQYF. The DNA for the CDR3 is TGTGCCAGTGAGACAGGGGAGGTATACGAGCAGTACTTC.